This T cell receptor (beta chain) was captured by sequencing in a study of type 1 regulatory T cells. From germline, CDR1 is MNHNY and CDR2 SVGAGI (reference sequence). This CDR3 is built from 15 residues. As for this clonotype: Its antigen remains unknown. Mismatch with germline at one junction end may stem from a read error.

TCRdb re-derived calls from the reads in MiXCR, one entry per CDR3 protein. The sample has around 69,000 distinct CDR3 sequences, roughly three fifths seen once. Sequencing input: cultured T cells, either the whole culture or a sorted T cell fraction (not recorded which). Subset of the sample: Tr1-enriched cell product generated in vitro against host alloantigens. The V call is TRBV6-6, the J call TRBJ2-2; TRBD2 matches at 9 bases. This TCR was sampled from a human donor in good health. In DNA, the CDR3 is TGTGCCAGCAGTTACCCTAGCGGGGCGACCGGGGGGCTGTTTTTT. Its translation is CASSYPSGATGGLFF.